This T cell receptor (beta chain) is from a study of shared clonotypes between healthy human individuals. The investigators split CD4+ cells into a CD45RA+ naive subset and a CD45RA-negative memory subset. Replicate PCRs run on sorted subsets employed 200 ng DNA, 30,000 to 35,000 T cell genomes. TCRdb's copy holds only in-frame clones and misses some; the assay was immunoSEQ multiplex PCR. The sample has 2 million to 2.5 million clones, nearly 97% seen once. Of note for this clone: No antigen is known for it.

From germline, CDR1 is SGHAT and CDR2 FQNNGV. V lost 5 bases to trimming and J lost 6 bases; unmatched junction nucleotides: 13. CDR3 length: 16 amino acids. Study-level points and caveats: In a handful of donors, around 4.8% of naive CD4 clonotypes appeared in common. The donor pool, a small one, limited the genetic and exposure-history diversity represented.

The rearrangement uses TRBV11-2 and TRBJ2-1, with 7 bases aligning to TRBD2. The sequenced sample was naive CD4+ T cells sorted from blood. Subset given: CD45RA+ positively selected. The clonotype comes from a man aged 18 to 29 in good health. This CDR3 reads CASSLLGDYYFNEQFF. The DNA of the CDR3 is TGTGCCAGCAGCCTTCTTGGGGACTACTACTTCAATGAGCAGTTCTTC.